This note documents a single T cell receptor (beta chain) sequence. Its specificity is unknown. This sample is part of a study of T cells in Graves' hyperthyroidism and ophthalmopathy. Findings of the study overall: Classification by a 13 V-J model distinguished ophthalmopathy from stable hyperthyroidism.

Germline loops: CDR1 LGHDT, CDR2 YNNKEL (reference sequence). This CDR3 is built from 14 residues. Trimming stripped 4 bases from V and 2 bases from J, with 12 bases between. In making diagnoses, clinical symptoms, serum thyroxine and TRAb, thyroid ultrasound and orbital computed tomography were all used. TCR beta CDR3 regions were amplified from RNA. A set of HTBI primers served as the primers for a first-round RT-PCR of the TCR CDR3. TCRdb recomputed calls from the multiplex PCR reads with MiXCR, one row per CDR3 protein. There are fewer than 850,000 distinct CDR3 sequences in the sample; roughly 17% occur only once, and roughly a sixth lies in the top ten.

The sequencing input was blood. This chain links TRBV3-1 with TRBJ2-7; no clear D gene. The TCR comes from a man aged 50-60 years with Graves' hyperthyroidism. CDR3 nucleotide sequence: TGTGCCAGCAGCCCGAGACGCAGTACCTACGAGCAGTACTTC. It yields the protein CASSPRRSTYEQYF.